The 26 T cell receptor beta chains presented below share a single source sample, sequenced in a study of blood T cell repertoires in COVID-19. Data came from immunoSEQ multiplex PCR; TCRdb stores just in-frame clones and leaves some out. The data hold 150,000 to 200,000 clones, with almost 85% observed a single time. The specimen was peripheral blood. These receptors were taken from a man between 18 and 35 years old with active or convalescent COVID-19.

The chain links TRBV2 to TRBJ2-7; D gene ambiguous. Trimming removed 8 bases at V and 6 bases at J, with 17 bases between. CDR1 and CDR2 from the germline V gene are SNHLY and FYNNEI. The CDR3 totals 13 residues. The CDR3 spells CASLSHHSLEQYF. The CDR3 nucleotides are TGTGCCAGCCTGTCTCATCATAGCCTCGAGCAGTACTTC.

The V and J genes are TRBV11-2 and TRBJ2-3; 8 bases map to TRBD2. The CDR3 covers 14 residues. From germline, CDR1 is SGHAT and CDR2 FQNNGV. With 5 bases clipped from V and 1 base from J, the junction kept 2 bases outside the gene matches. CDR3 sequence (DNA): TGTGCCAGCAGCCGTAGCGGGGGCACAGATACGCAGTATTTT. Protein: CASSRSGGTDTQYF.

This chain uses TRBV9 with TRBJ2-3; D not certain. This CDR3 region has 13 residues. The V end was cut by 3 bases, the J end by 2 bases, with 7 bases between. CDR1 is SGDLS and CDR2 is YYNGEE in the germline V gene. The CDR3 is CASSGLDTDTQYF. The CDR3 DNA follows: TGTGCCAGCAGCGGTCTAGACACAGATACGCAGTATTTT.

V gene TRBV12-3 or TRBV12-4 combines with J gene TRBJ1-5; 7 nucleotides match TRBD1. The ends lost 5 bases at V and 7 bases at J; junction bases unmatched: 5. The CDR3 is 13 residues long. The CDR3 is CASSPGGKQPQHF. CDR3 DNA sequence: TGTGCCAGCAGTCCAGGGGGAAAACAGCCCCAGCATTTT.

This chain links TRBV7-6 with TRBJ1-1; D might be TRBD1 (5 bases). The CDR3 has 12 amino acids. V lost 6 bases to trimming and J lost 3 bases, with 8 bases between them. The germline CDR1 and CDR2 sequences are SGHVS and FNYEAQ. The CDR3 DNA is TGTGCCAGCAGTTTGACAGACACTGAAGCTTTCTTT. Translation gives CASSLTDTEAFF.

This clone has only one observation. The chain is built from TRBV7-3 and TRBJ2-3, with 9 bases fitting TRBD2. V gave up 1 base and J gave up 1 base; unmatched junction bases: 6. CDR3 size: 17 residues. CDR1 and CDR2 from the germline V gene are SGHTA and FQGTGA. CDR3 DNA: TGTGCCAGCAGCTTAAAGCCTAGCGGGATAGGCACAGATACGCAGTATTTT. Its protein is CASSLKPSGIGTDTQYF. The whole variable domain, remainder taken from reference TRBV7-3 and TRBJ2-3, is GAGVSQTPSNKVTEKGKYVELRCDPISGHTALYWYRQSLGQGPEFLIYFQGTGAADDSGLPNDRFFAVRPEGSVSTLKIQRTERGDSAVYLCASSLKPSGIGTDTQYFGPGTRLTVL.

In this sample, this clone turned up a few times. This chain joins TRBV30 and TRBJ1-2, with TRBD1 identical over 7 bases. In germline, CDR1 is GTSNPN, CDR2 SVGIG (reference sequence). This CDR3 comprises 15 residues. V lost 8 bases to trimming and J lost 4 bases; unmatched junction nucleotides: 16. The CDR3, as DNA: TGTGCCACATCCGGGGAAGGGGGCGGTATCTATGGCTACACCTTC. Translated, it gives CATSGEGGGIYGYTF.

This sequence joins TRBV28 and TRBJ2-2; 11 bases line up with TRBD2. The CDR3 is 18 amino acids. V shed 5 bases and J 6 bases; nucleotides not matched to a gene: 14. CDR1 MDHEN and CDR2 SYDVKM come from the germline V gene. CDR3 DNA sequence: TGTGCCAGCAGTCCGTATAGCGGGGGGGCCTTAGGGGCCGGGGAGCTGTTTTTT. This translates into CASSPYSGGALGAGELFF.

The V gene is TRBV28, the J gene TRBJ2-5, with 9 nucleotides matching TRBD1. V lost 6 bases and J lost 2; bases outside the gene matches: 10. The CDR3 is 16 residues long. Germline lookup yields CDR1 MDHEN and CDR2 SYDVKM. The CDR3 DNA follows: TGTGCCAGCAGGCCCTTCTGGGACAGGGTACAAGAGACCCAGTACTTC. This codes for CASRPFWDRVQETQYF. Supplemented by reference TRBV28 and TRBJ2-5, the full variable domain reads DVKVTQSSRYLVKRTGEKVFLECVQDMDHENMFWYRQDPGLGLRLIYFSYDVKMKEKGDIPEGYSVSREKKERFSLILESASTNQTSMYLCASRPFWDRVQETQYFGPGTRLLVL.

The rearrangement links TRBV24-1 to TRBJ1-1, with D maybe TRBD1 (5 bases). V was trimmed by 3 bases and J by 7 bases, leaving 11 bases between them. CDR3 length: 13 amino acids. The germline V gene encodes CDR1 KGHDR and CDR2 SFDVKD. For the CDR3, the DNA is TGTGCCACCAGTGATCATCAGGGATTTGAAGCTTTCTTT. Translating it yields CATSDHQGFEAFF.

This chain links TRBV24-1 with TRBJ1-1; 8 bases are a match to TRBD1. The CDR3 has 12 amino acids. Trimming cost V 5 bases and J 8 bases; bases outside gene matches: 3. The V gene's germline CDR1 is KGHDR and CDR2 SFDVKD. The CDR3 is CATSARTGEAFF. CDR3 bases: TGTGCCACCAGTGCGAGGACAGGGGAAGCTTTCTTT.

This clone showed up just a few times. The chain links TRBV15 to TRBJ2-7; 7 positions agree with TRBD2. This CDR3 has 18 residues. In germline, CDR1 is LNHNV, CDR2 YYDKDF (reference sequence). V shed 2 bases and J 2 bases; nucleotides not matched to a gene: 15. The CDR3 spells CATSRNFGASGSTYEQYF. The CDR3, as DNA: TGTGCCACCAGCAGAAACTTTGGGGCTAGCGGTAGTACCTACGAGCAGTACTTC.

This clone was observed a single time. This sequence joins TRBV21-1 and TRBJ2-3; the listed D gene, TRBD2, was not tested against the DNA. TRBV21-1 is noted as a pseudogene. The CDR3 is 20 amino acids. The CDR3 loop reads CASSKLIPTSGRLATDTQYF. CDR3 coding DNA: TGTGCCAGCAGCAAATTGATACCGACTAGCGGGAGGTTAGCCACAGATACGCAGTATTTT.

This clone was seen a handful of times. The rearrangement uses TRBV19 and TRBJ2-1, with D unresolved. The CDR3 contains 13 residues. The V gene's germline CDR1 is LNHDA and CDR2 SQIVND (reference sequence). V was shortened by 3 bases and J by 7 bases, with 10 bases between the two germline ends. The CDR3 sequence: CASSIKPMNEQFF. Here the CDR3 DNA reads TGTGCCAGTAGTATTAAGCCAATGAATGAGCAGTTCTTC.

This chain connects TRBV6-7 to TRBJ2-1; 16 nucleotides agree with TRBD2. TRBV6-7 is recorded as an ORF, its role being uncertain. J was trimmed by 7 bases and V by 8 bases; bases with no gene match: 2. The CDR3 runs to 14 residues. The CDR3 loop is CASPGLAGGNEQFF. The CDR3 DNA reads TGTGCCAGCCCGGGACTAGCGGGGGGGAATGAGCAGTTCTTC.

The genes are TRBV6-1 and TRBJ2-7; 8 nucleotides align to TRBD2. This CDR3 region has 16 residues. Germline loops: CDR1 MNHNS, CDR2 SASEGT. The V gene end was trimmed by 1 base and the J gene end by 0 bases; junction bases not matched to a gene: 5. CDR3: CASSEGSGSSSYEQYF. CDR3 DNA sequence: TGTGCCAGCAGTGAAGGAAGCGGGAGTAGCTCCTACGAGCAGTACTTC.

This clone was detected a few times. The chain couples TRBV6-4 to TRBJ2-1, with 7 bases that match TRBD1. V lost 2 bases to trimming and J lost 7 bases; unmatched junction nucleotides: 5. Germline CDR1 and CDR2: MRHNA and SNTAGT. The CDR3 is 14 amino acids. The chain's CDR3 is CASSDGTVLNEQFF. CDR3 nucleotides: TGTGCCAGCAGTGACGGGACAGTTCTAAATGAGCAGTTCTTC.

This chain links TRBV9 with TRBJ2-3, with 7 bases aligning to TRBD1. The CDR3 is 16 residues long. The trim removed 4 bases at V and 6 bases at J, leaving 14 bases unmatched. Germline lookup yields CDR1 SGDLS and CDR2 YYNGEE. The CDR3 DNA sequence: TGTGCCAGCAGCACCCGGACAGGTACTATAGGGGATACGCAGTATTTT. As protein: CASSTRTGTIGDTQYF.

This rearrangement joins TRBV7-9 to TRBJ2-7; 7 bases are a match to TRBD1. V lost 6 bases and J lost 2; bases outside the gene matches: 4. CDR3 length equals 13 residues. Germline assignment: CDR1 SEHNR and CDR2 FQNEAQ (reference sequence). The CDR3 DNA is TGTGCCAGCAGTCGGGACAGAGCCTACGAGCAGTACTTC. This sequence encodes CASSRDRAYEQYF.

V and J are TRBV5-8 and TRBJ2-5; tentative D call: TRBD1 (5 bases). Trimming stripped 4 bases from V and 1 base from J, with 8 bases between. The CDR3 consists of 13 residues. Germline values: CDR1 SGHTS, CDR2 YDEGEE. For the CDR3, the DNA is TGTGCCAGCAGCCTGGGGCTCCAAGAGACCCAGTACTTC. Translated, it gives CASSLGLQETQYF.

The chain employs TRBV5-4 and TRBJ1-6, with 8 bases fitting TRBD1. The CDR3 totals 15 residues. Trimming removed 4 bases from V and 3 bases from J; junction bases left unmatched: 3. From germline, CDR1 is SGHNT and CDR2 YYREEE (reference sequence). The CDR3 region has the DNA TGTGCCAGCAGCGGTGGACAGGGCTATAATTCACCCCTCCACTTT. Residues: CASSGGQGYNSPLHF.

This chain links TRBV28 with TRBJ2-5; weak D call: TRBD2 (6 bases). Germline V gives CDR1 MDHEN, CDR2 SYDVKM. This CDR3 has 16 amino acids. Trimming took 2 bases from V and 2 from J, leaving 15 bases between them. The CDR3 DNA follows: TGTGCCAGCAGTTTACTTGACGGAGGGAAACAAGAGACCCAGTACTTC. Translation gives CASSLLDGGKQETQYF.

This chain joins TRBV19 and TRBJ2-1; tentative D call: TRBD1 (5 bases). CDR1 and CDR2 from the germline V gene are LNHDA and SQIVND (reference sequence). CDR3 length: 13 residues. V was pared by 5 bases and J by 7 bases, with 12 bases between. CDR3 sequence reads: CASSFRVRNEQFF. The CDR3 nucleotides read TGTGCCAGTAGTTTCAGGGTTAGGAATGAGCAGTTCTTC.

J is TRBJ2-3 and V is TRBV29-1; a possible D gene is TRBD2 (6 bases). CDR1 and CDR2 (germline): SQVTM, ANQGSEA. The ends were cut back, 1 base at V and 2 bases at J, with 13 bases in the middle. The CDR3 spans 15 residues. CDR3 protein: CSVEVVGGNTDTQYF. The CDR3 bases are TGCAGCGTTGAAGTAGTGGGGGGAAACACAGATACGCAGTATTTT.

The CDR3 DNA is TGTGCCAGCAGTTATCCTAATTTGAACAGGGAGAACTCTAACAATGAGCAGTTCTTC. This encodes CASSYPNLNRENSNNEQFF. This chain links TRBV6-9 with TRBJ2-1; weak D call: TRBD1 (6 bases). Germline V CDR1 and CDR2: MNHGY, SVAAGI. Trimming left V 2 bases short and J 5 bases short, with 25 bases between. The CDR3 length is 19 residues.

The chain couples TRBV9 to TRBJ2-5; a possible D gene is TRBD2 (6 bases). Germline V gene sequence: CDR1 SGDLS, CDR2 YYNGEE. The CDR3 extends over 15 amino acids. Trimming left V 4 bases short and J 1 base short, with 14 bases between. This CDR3 is CASSPNQGGQETQYF. As DNA, the CDR3 is TGTGCCAGCAGCCCCAACCAGGGAGGCCAAGAGACCCAGTACTTC.